The T cell receptor beta chain described here comes from a study of graft-versus-host responses after intestinal transplantation. Study information: Transplant types were multivisceral, liver-intestinal, or isolated intestinal.

Trimming pared 6 bases from V and 3 bases from J, leaving 11 bases between. CDR1 is LNHDA and CDR2 is SQIVND in the germline V gene (reference sequence). The CDR3 is 13 residues long. TCRdb keeps only in-frame clones here, not all; method: immunoSEQ multiplex PCR. The sample contains roughly 120,000 clones, around 93% of which appear only once. For this clone: Its antigen is unidentified.

The chain links TRBV19 to TRBJ1-2; D is undetermined. This clonotype was obtained from a human donor who received an intestinal transplant. Sample: unstimulated CD8+ T cells sorted from spleen or lymph node cells, taken before intestinal transplant. CDR3 residues: CASSPAPDYGYTF. The CDR3 DNA reads as TGTGCCAGTAGCCCCGCCCCCGACTATGGCTACACCTTC.